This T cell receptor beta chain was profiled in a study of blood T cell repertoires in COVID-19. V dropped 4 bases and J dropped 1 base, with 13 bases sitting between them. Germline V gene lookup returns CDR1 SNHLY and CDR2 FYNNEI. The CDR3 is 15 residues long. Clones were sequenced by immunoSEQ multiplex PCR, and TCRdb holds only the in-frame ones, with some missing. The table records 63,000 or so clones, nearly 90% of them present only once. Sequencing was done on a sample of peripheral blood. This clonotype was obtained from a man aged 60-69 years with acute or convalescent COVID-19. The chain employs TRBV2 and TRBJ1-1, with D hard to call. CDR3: CASSGRRRTNTEAFF. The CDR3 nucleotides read TGTGCCAGCAGTGGCCGAAGGAGAACGAACACTGAAGCTTTCTTT.